This TCR beta chain appears in the sequencing data of a study of T cell responses to AZD1222 COVID-19 vaccine. Across the whole study: Researchers grouped second doses given at about 4 or about 12 weeks into one pool.

The CDR3 extends over 15 amino acids. Looked up from germline, CDR1 is SGHTA and CDR2 is FQGNSA. The V end was cut by 3 bases, the J end by 4 bases, with 16 bases between. Sequenced by immunoSEQ multiplex PCR; TCRdb stores in-frame clones only, minus some. The sample consists of 150,000 to 200,000 clones, approximately 86% of them appearing once. The TCR comes from an adult in good health. This sample comprised peripheral blood, obtained on day 0 of AZD1222 vaccination. The gene calls are TRBV7-2 and TRBJ2-7; D gene unclear. The CDR3 loop is CASSFQTGLSYEQYF. For the CDR3, the DNA is TGTGCCAGCAGCTTCCAGACTGGCCTTTCTTACGAGCAGTACTTC.